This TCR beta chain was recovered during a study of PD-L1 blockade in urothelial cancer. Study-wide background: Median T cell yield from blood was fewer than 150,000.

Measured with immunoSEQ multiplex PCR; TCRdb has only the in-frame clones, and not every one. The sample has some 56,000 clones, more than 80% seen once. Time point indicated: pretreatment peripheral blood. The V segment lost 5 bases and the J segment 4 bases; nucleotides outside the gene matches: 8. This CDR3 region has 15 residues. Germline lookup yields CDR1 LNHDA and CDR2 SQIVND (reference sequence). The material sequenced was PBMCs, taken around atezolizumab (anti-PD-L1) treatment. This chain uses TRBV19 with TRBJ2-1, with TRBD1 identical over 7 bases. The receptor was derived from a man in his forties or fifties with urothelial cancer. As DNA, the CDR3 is TGTGCCAGTAGTCCCGGGACAGCCCCTTACAATGAGCAGTTCTTC. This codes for CASSPGTAPYNEQFF.